This T cell receptor beta chain was sequenced for a study of T cell changes during pregnancy in multiple sclerosis. The V gene end was trimmed by 3 bases and the J gene end by 6 bases; junction bases not matched to a gene: 20. Germline values: CDR1 SGDLS, CDR2 YYNGEE. The length of the CDR3 is 20 residues. Assay used: immunoSEQ multiplex PCR; TCRdb lists only in-frame clones, some missing. This sample yields fewer than 65,000 clones, of which around 92% are seen a single time; 2.2% belongs to the top ten. The source material was peripheral blood, sampled in the third trimester of pregnancy. This rearrangement joins TRBV9 to TRBJ2-3; 12 positions agree with TRBD2. This clonotype was obtained from a female donor in good health, enrolled as a control in a pregnancy study. The CDR3 protein is CASSASRAPTSGRIWDTQYF. In nucleotides, the CDR3 is TGTGCCAGCAGCGCGTCGCGGGCCCCCACTAGCGGGAGGATTTGGGATACGCAGTATTTT.